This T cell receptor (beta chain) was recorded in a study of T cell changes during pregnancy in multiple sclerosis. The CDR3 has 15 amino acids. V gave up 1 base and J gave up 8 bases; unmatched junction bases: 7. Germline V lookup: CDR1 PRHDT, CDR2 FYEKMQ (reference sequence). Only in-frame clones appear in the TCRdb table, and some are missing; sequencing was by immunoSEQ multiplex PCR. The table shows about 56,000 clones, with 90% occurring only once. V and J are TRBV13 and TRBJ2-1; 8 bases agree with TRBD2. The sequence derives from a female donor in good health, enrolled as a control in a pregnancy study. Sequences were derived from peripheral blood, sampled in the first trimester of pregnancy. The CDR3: CASSLASSGWDEQFF. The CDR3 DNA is TGTGCCAGCAGCTTAGCGTCTAGCGGGTGGGATGAGCAGTTCTTC.